The 31 T cell receptor beta chains presented below share a single source sample, sequenced in a study of OX40 agonist ivuxolimab in advanced cancers. The receptor library was made with the immunoSEQ multiplex PCR assay. TCRdb carries this immuneACCESS record with in-frame sequences only. Its versions omit some clonotypes, under half of them owing to an unresolved V gene in the studies checked, with the rest unexplained. The sample includes fewer than 20,000 clones, with just over 85% observed a single time. Together, the top ten hold approximately 0.7% of the sample. The sample was CD4+ or CD8+ T cells sorted from blood, taken in a trial of the OX40 agonist ivuxolimab. These receptors were collected from an adult with an advanced solid tumor such as melanoma, head and neck, liver or kidney cancer.

The chain joins TRBV19 to TRBJ2-1; 8 nucleotides align to TRBD2. Germline V gene lookup returns CDR1 LNHDA and CDR2 SQIVND (reference sequence). Trimming at V came to 1 base and at J to 3 bases, leaving 2 bases not matched to a gene. CDR3 length: 15 residues. The DNA of the CDR3 is TGTGCCAGTAGTATAGCGGGAGGGCTCTACAATGAGCAGTTCTTC. Translation gives CASSIAGGLYNEQFF. Full variable domain (remainder filled in from reference TRBV19 and TRBJ2-1): DGGITQSPKYLFRKEGQNVTLSCEQNLNHDAMYWYRQDPGQGLRLIYYSQIVNDFQKGDIAEGYSVSREKKESFPLTVTSAQKNPTAFYLCASSIAGGLYNEQFFGPGTRLTVL.

This chain links TRBV25-1 with TRBJ2-7, with TRBD2 matching over 11 bases. Unmatched junction bases numbered 6, after V lost 7 bases and J lost 4 bases. Looked up from germline, CDR1 is MGHDK and CDR2 is SYGVNS. This CDR3 is 14 amino acids long. CDR3 sequence (DNA): TGTGCCAGCACCTACACTAGCGGGAGTTACGAGCAGTACTTC. The encoded protein is CASTYTSGSYEQYF.

This chain uses TRBV7-8 with TRBJ1-4, with D hard to call. Germline V gene sequence: CDR1 SGHVS, CDR2 FQNEAQ. The length of the CDR3 is 16 residues. Between the trimmed V and J ends, which lost 3 bases and 0 bases, there was a span of 11 bases. CDR3: CASSFRSSATNEKLFF. CDR3 nucleotides: TGTGCCAGCAGCTTCCGCAGCTCGGCAACTAATGAAAAACTGTTTTTT.

The table lists this clone with a count of one. V gene TRBV5-1 combines with J gene TRBJ2-7; weak D call: TRBD2 (6 bases). This CDR3 has 15 amino acids. Germline CDR1 is SGHRS and CDR2 is YFSETQ. The ends were cut back, 2 bases at V and 3 bases at J, with 15 bases in the middle. CDR3 nucleotide sequence: TGCGCCAGCAGCTTAAAAGAGACTAGTCACTACGAGCAGTACTTC. This codes for CASSLKETSHYEQYF.

Comments on this clone: Other nucleotide sequences from this sample produce the same CDR3. CDR3 DNA sequence: TGTGCCAGCAGCCTGTACGGCCCCAATCACTCTGGAAACACCATATATTTT. Protein sequence: CASSLYGPNHSGNTIYF. V gene TRBV27 combines with J gene TRBJ1-3; no firm D call. Germline CDR1 is MNHEY and CDR2 is SMNVEV (reference sequence). The CDR3 is 17 residues long. Trimming took off 6 bases at V and 0 bases at J, with 18 bases between the two ends.

The chain recombines TRBV19 with TRBJ1-1; D is unclear. Germline V gene sequence: CDR1 LNHDA, CDR2 SQIVND (reference sequence). V lost 10 bases and J lost 3, with 15 bases in between. This CDR3 is built from 13 residues. The DNA of the CDR3 is TGTGCCACGGGGTCGTCCCTACACACTGAAGCTTTCTTT. Translated, it gives CATGSSLHTEAFF.

The chain employs TRBV5-6 and TRBJ2-3; TRBD2 aligns across 10 bases. The germline CDR1 and CDR2 sequences are SGHDT and YYEEEE. The J segment lost 5 bases and the V segment lost 0 bases, leaving 6 bases of the junction unmatched. The CDR3 sequence is 16 residues long. This chain's CDR3 is CASSLGLAGFVDTQYF. Written as DNA, the CDR3 is TGTGCCAGCAGCTTGGGACTAGCGGGTTTCGTAGATACGCAGTATTTT.

This clone was observed a handful of times. This rearrangement joins TRBV5-4 to TRBJ1-4; 7 positions agree with TRBD1. CDR3 length: 12 residues. Germline V CDR1 and CDR2: SGHNT, YYREEE (reference sequence). The V and J ends lost 4 bases and 12 bases, in that order; junction bases with no gene match: 6. CDR3 DNA sequence: TGTGCCAGCAGCGTCGACAGGGAGGAACTGTTTTTT. Protein: CASSVDREELFF.

DNA of the CDR3: TGCGCCAGCAGCTCGGGACGGATCCACACAGATACGCAGTATTTT. It specifies CASSSGRIHTDTQYF. V and J are TRBV5-1 and TRBJ2-3; D is perhaps TRBD1 or TRBD2 (5 bases each). Trimming cost V 3 bases and J 2 bases, with 13 bases left between them. Germline V gene sequence: CDR1 SGHRS, CDR2 YFSETQ. The length of the CDR3 is 15 residues.

The chain couples TRBV11-2 to TRBJ2-2; possible D gene TRBD2, 6 bases. CDR3 length equals 16 residues. V was cut by 3 bases and J by 2 bases, with 13 bases left in between. From germline, CDR1 is SGHAT and CDR2 FQNNGV. In DNA form, the CDR3 reads TGTGCCAGCAGCTTTGCCGGGGGACCTAACACCGGGGAGCTGTTTTTT. Translating it yields CASSFAGGPNTGELFF. Using reference TRBV11-2 and TRBJ2-2 for the parts outside the CDR3, the full variable domain is EAGVAQSPRYKIIEKRQSVAFWCNPISGHATLYWYQQILGQGPKLLIQFQNNGVVDDSQLPKDRFSAERLKGVDSTLKIQPAKLEDSAVYLCASSFAGGPNTGELFFGEGSRLTVL.

The chain links TRBV10-3 to TRBJ2-5, with 12 bases matching TRBD2. V lost 6 bases, J lost 4 bases, and 6 bases stayed unmatched. The CDR3 has 15 residues. Germline V gene data show CDR1 as ENHRY and CDR2 as SYGVKD. Here the CDR3 reads CAISGGLAGPETQYF. DNA of the CDR3: TGTGCCATCAGCGGTGGACTAGCGGGGCCAGAGACCCAGTACTTC.

The CDR3 DNA follows: TGTGCCAGCTCGCAACTGGCGTACAGGGGTAGAGGCACAGATACGCAGTATTTT. Its protein product is CASSQLAYRGRGTDTQYF. The V gene is TRBV18, the J gene TRBJ2-3; TRBD1 agrees at 7 bases. Germline-derived CDR1 and CDR2 are KGHSH and LQKENI. Unmatched junction bases numbered 16, after V lost 6 bases and J lost 1 base. This CDR3 comprises 18 residues.

The J gene is TRBJ1-5, the V gene TRBV7-9; D unclear. The end of the DNA aligns better with TRBJ2-3, so the J call may be wrong. Germline V gene data show CDR1 as SEHNR and CDR2 as FQNEAQ (reference sequence). This CDR3 has 11 amino acids. CDR3 protein: CASSDADLQYF. In DNA form, the CDR3 reads TGTGCCAGCAGCGACGCGGACCTCCAGTATTTT.

The CDR3 reads CATSSYYRGPSNQPQHF. As DNA, the CDR3 is TGTGCCACCAGCAGCTATTACAGGGGGCCGTCAAATCAGCCCCAGCATTTT. The chain combines TRBV15 with TRBJ1-5, with TRBD1 matching 9 bases. V was pared by 3 bases and J by 4 bases, with 10 bases of the junction left unmatched. The CDR3 runs 17 residues. Germline CDR1 and CDR2: LNHNV and YYDKDF (reference sequence).

The rearrangement uses TRBV7-2 and TRBJ2-5, with 8 bases identical to TRBD2. With V trimmed by 4 bases and J by 7 bases, 11 bases remained unmatched. This CDR3 is built from 15 residues. Germline V gene lookup returns CDR1 SGHTA and CDR2 FQGNSA. In nucleotides, the CDR3 is TGTGCCAGCAGCTCCACTAGCGGAGACCCCGGGACCCAGTACTTC. Protein product: CASSSTSGDPGTQYF.

This chain joins TRBV29-1 and TRBJ2-5, with D possibly called TRBD1 or TRBD2 (5 bases each). The CDR3 is 14 residues long. CDR1 SQVTM and CDR2 ANQGSEA come from the germline V gene. The V gene lost 4 bases and the J gene lost 0 bases, with 12 bases spanning the gap. DNA for the CDR3: TGCAGCGTTGGGGGGTCGACTAACCAAGAGACCCAGTACTTC. It yields the protein CSVGGSTNQETQYF. Together with reference TRBV29-1 and TRBJ2-5, the CDR3 gives the full variable domain: SAVISQKPSRDICQRGTSLTIQCQVDSQVTMMFWYRQQPGQSLTLIATANQGSEATYESGFVIDKFPISRPNLTFSTLTVSNMSPEDSSIYLCSVGGSTNQETQYFGPGTRLLVL.

V and J are TRBV7-2 and TRBJ1-1; TRBD1 is a possible D gene (6 bases). Deletions cut 2 bases from V and 2 bases from J, with 12 bases between. The CDR3 consists of 15 residues. The germline V gene has CDR1 SGHTA and CDR2 FQGNSA. CDR3 protein: CASSLSGGRNTEAFF. CDR3 DNA sequence: TGTGCCAGCAGCTTAAGCGGGGGGCGAAACACTGAAGCTTTCTTT.

This rearrangement joins TRBV6-6 to TRBJ1-5, with 8 bases fitting TRBD1. The CDR3 is made up of 14 amino acids. The germline gives CDR1 MNHNY, CDR2 SVGAGI (reference sequence). After removal of 7 bases from V and 5 bases from J, the junction contained 7 bases not matched to a gene. The CDR3 nucleotides read TGTGCCAGCAATCAGGACAGGGTTTATCAGCCCCAGCATTTT. It encodes CASNQDRVYQPQHF.

The chain is built from TRBV7-3 and TRBJ2-3, with 9 positions matching TRBD2. Germline loops: CDR1 SGHTA, CDR2 FQGTGA. This CDR3 has 15 amino acids. The V and J ends lost 8 bases and 5 bases, in that order; junction bases with no gene match: 11. The CDR3 is CASSPRLAGRDTQYF. For the CDR3, the DNA is TGTGCCAGCTCCCCCCGGCTAGCGGGGAGAGATACGCAGTATTTT.

V gene TRBV15 combines with J gene TRBJ2-2; a weak D match, TRBD1 (5 bases). CDR1 is LNHNV, CDR2 YYDKDF, per germline (reference sequence). This CDR3 comprises 15 residues. The V and J ends lost 5 bases and 5 bases respectively, with 15 bases between them. CDR3 residues: CATSARLGVTGELFF. CDR3 DNA: TGTGCCACCAGCGCCAGGTTAGGGGTTACCGGGGAGCTGTTTTTT.

The gene calls are TRBV10-3 and TRBJ1-2; TRBD1 is a possible D gene (5 bases). Between the trimmed V and J ends, which lost 4 bases and 4 bases, there was a span of 13 bases. CDR3 length: 14 amino acids. Germline-derived CDR1 and CDR2 are ENHRY and SYGVKD. Written as DNA, the CDR3 is TGTGCCATCAGTGCGGCGGGGACCCGCTATGGCTACACCTTC. This encodes CAISAAGTRYGYTF.

J is TRBJ2-7 and V is TRBV11-2; D is uncertain. Trimming stripped 1 base from V and 3 bases from J, with 7 bases between. The germline V gene has CDR1 SGHAT and CDR2 FQNNGV. The length of the CDR3 is 13 residues. This CDR3 is CASSLGLGYEQYF. The CDR3 bases are TGTGCCAGCAGCTTAGGTCTGGGCTACGAGCAGTACTTC.

This chain joins TRBV7-2 and TRBJ2-1; D call uncertain. V was trimmed by 0 bases and J by 2 bases, leaving 8 bases between them. The CDR3 extends over 15 amino acids. The germline V gene has CDR1 SGHTA and CDR2 FQGNSA. The CDR3 is CASSLAGLAYNEQFF. DNA of the CDR3: TGTGCCAGCAGCTTAGCGGGTCTGGCCTACAATGAGCAGTTCTTC.

The V gene is TRBV5-1, the J gene TRBJ1-1; D gene ambiguous. CDR1 SGHRS and CDR2 YFSETQ come from the germline V gene. Trimming took 0 bases from V and 1 from J, leaving 4 bases between them. The CDR3 contains 13 residues. As DNA, the CDR3 is TGCGCCAGCAGCTTGGACAGGAACACTGAAGCTTTCTTT. Encoded protein: CASSLDRNTEAFF.

The chain couples TRBV18 to TRBJ2-7, with 8 bases that match TRBD1. CDR3 size: 15 residues. Unmatched junction bases numbered 7, after V lost 4 bases and J lost 2 bases. The germline CDR1 and CDR2 sequences are KGHSH and LQKENI. CDR3 coding DNA: TGTGCCAGCTCACTGGACAGGGTGGGAACCTACGAGCAGTACTTC. Amino acid sequence: CASSLDRVGTYEQYF.

The V and J genes are TRBV27 and TRBJ2-3; D is possibly TRBD2 (5 bases). Trimming pared 3 bases from V and 4 bases from J, leaving 14 bases between. Germline loops: CDR1 MNHEY, CDR2 SMNVEV (reference sequence). The CDR3 is 15 residues long. Here the CDR3 DNA reads TGTGCCAGCAGTTTGAGGCTAGCTAGGCCAGATACGCAGTATTTT. This encodes CASSLRLARPDTQYF.

The chain has TRBV5-5 and TRBJ2-5; 9 bases agree with TRBD1. Germline values: CDR1 SGHKS, CDR2 YYEKEE (reference sequence). The V gene end was trimmed by 4 bases and the J gene end by 4 bases; junction bases not matched to a gene: 11. The CDR3 has 16 amino acids. CDR3 bases: TGTGCCAGCAGCAGGGGGACAGGGCGTTTTCGAGAGACCCAGTACTTC. The encoded protein is CASSRGTGRFRETQYF.

The chain joins TRBV5-1 to TRBJ1-2, with TRBD1 matching 9 bases. The V gene end was trimmed by 4 bases and the J gene end by 8 bases; junction bases not matched to a gene: 9. Germline loops: CDR1 SGHRS, CDR2 YFSETQ. This CDR3 is 14 amino acids long. Here the CDR3 reads CASSQGQGDSGYTF. CDR3 DNA: TGCGCCAGCAGCCAGGGACAGGGCGATTCAGGCTACACCTTC.

This clone was observed once. The chain uses TRBV5-4 and TRBJ2-3, with unresolved D. This CDR3 comprises 15 residues. Trimming pared 2 bases from V and 2 bases from J, leaving 12 bases between. The germline gives CDR1 SGHNT, CDR2 YYREEE (reference sequence). CDR3 nucleotides: TGTGCCAGCAGCTTAGGGCCAGACACCACAGATACGCAGTATTTT. This encodes CASSLGPDTTDTQYF.

This sequence joins TRBV5-1 and TRBJ2-2; no clear D. The germline V and J ends were trimmed by 1 base and 4 bases, with 5 bases remaining between them. CDR3 size: 13 residues. CDR1 and CDR2 (germline): SGHRS, YFSETQ. The CDR3 is CASSLLGTGELFF. Written as DNA, the CDR3 is TGCGCCAGCAGCTTGCTTGGCACCGGGGAGCTGTTTTTT. The full variable domain, rest sourced from reference TRBV5-1 and TRBJ2-2, is KAGVTQTPRYLIKTRGQQVTLSCSPISGHRSVSWYQQTPGQGLQFLFEYFSETQRNKGNFPGRFSGRQFSNSRSEMNVSTLELGDSALYLCASSLLGTGELFFGEGSRLTVL.

This chain uses TRBV4-2 with TRBJ2-7; TRBD2 is a possible D gene (6 bases). The CDR3 is made up of 16 amino acids. Germline V gene lookup returns CDR1 LGHNA and CDR2 YNFKEQ. The V end was cut by 4 bases, the J end by 3 bases, with 19 bases between. In DNA form, the CDR3 reads TGTGCCAGCAGCCCCTTTGGGGACCCAGCGGGCTACGAGCAGTACTTC. Its translation is CASSPFGDPAGYEQYF.